The 26 T cell receptor beta chains in this list originate from one sample, sequenced in a study of blood T cell repertoires in COVID-19 (dated by TCRdb to between 2020 and 2021). Libraries were built with the immunoSEQ multiplex PCR assay. TCRdb holds this immuneACCESS table with in-frame rearrangements only. Some clones are missing; in checked studies, unresolved V genes explain under half, and the rest has no known cause. This sample is represented by some 180,000 clones; approximately 88% of them were singletons. The top ten clonotypes cover around 7% of the sample. Sequenced input: peripheral blood. The receptors were gathered from a middle-aged man with acute or convalescent COVID-19.

CDR3 amino acids: CASSSGGAQLNYGYTF. The CDR3 DNA reads as TGTGCCAGCAGCTCAGGGGGCGCCCAGCTTAACTATGGCTACACCTTC. V gene TRBV5-6 combines with J gene TRBJ1-2; 8 nucleotides match TRBD1. The CDR3 length is 16 residues. Germline V lookup: CDR1 SGHDT, CDR2 YYEEEE. The V gene end was trimmed by 3 bases and the J gene end by 1 base; junction bases not matched to a gene: 8.

This chain's CDR3 is CASSLTGGIDTQYF. CDR3 nucleotides: TGTGCCAGCAGCTTGACGGGGGGAATAGATACGCAGTATTTT. J is TRBJ2-3 and V is TRBV5-4; 7 nucleotides line up with TRBD2. Germline CDR1 SGHNT, CDR2 YYREEE (reference sequence). After removal of 1 base from V and 5 bases from J, the junction contained 4 bases not matched to a gene. This CDR3 is built from 14 residues.

The rearrangement links TRBV6-6 to TRBJ2-1; the match to TRBD1 covers 9 bases. The junction had 11 bases not matched to a gene; V was cut back by 7 bases and J by 7 bases. This CDR3 spans 15 amino acids. CDR1 MNHNY and CDR2 SVGAGI come from the germline V gene (reference sequence). DNA of the CDR3: TGTGCCAGCAAGAGGGACAGGGAAGGGGGGAATGAGCAGTTCTTC. As protein: CASKRDREGGNEQFF.

The sample holds one count of this clone. The V call is TRBV9, the J call TRBJ2-3; the D is unclear. The CDR3 is made up of 14 amino acids. Germline V gene lookup returns CDR1 SGDLS and CDR2 YYNGEE. Trimming pared 0 bases from V and 1 base from J, leaving 6 bases between. The CDR3 is CASSVGLGTDTQYF. CDR3 nucleotide sequence: TGTGCCAGCAGCGTAGGACTGGGCACAGATACGCAGTATTTT.

This chain joins TRBV7-3 and TRBJ2-1; TRBD1 matches 8 bases. V shed 5 bases, J shed 3 bases, and the junction held 6 bases outside the gene matches. The CDR3 spans 15 residues. Germline values: CDR1 SGHTA, CDR2 FQGTGA. The CDR3 nucleotides are TGTGCCAGCAGCGAAAGGGGACAGGTCTACAATGAGCAGTTCTTC. This translates into CASSERGQVYNEQFF.

The chain carries TRBV18 and TRBJ1-1; a possible D gene is TRBD1 (6 bases). This CDR3 has 14 amino acids. CDR1 KGHSH and CDR2 LQKENI come from the germline V gene. V lost 3 bases and J 1 base, leaving 9 bases between the germline ends. Written as DNA, the CDR3 is TGTGCCAGCTCACCTGACAGGTCGAACACTGAAGCTTTCTTT. As protein: CASSPDRSNTEAFF.

This clone was counted a single time. V and J are TRBV2 and TRBJ2-2, with D tentatively TRBD1 (5 bases). V dropped 4 bases and J dropped 4 bases, with 7 bases sitting between them. CDR1 SNHLY and CDR2 FYNNEI come from the germline V gene. The CDR3 totals 13 residues. Here the CDR3 DNA reads TGTGCCAGCAGTGCCAGGGTCACCGGGGAGCTGTTTTTT. It yields the protein CASSARVTGELFF.

V usage is TRBV5-6 and J usage is TRBJ2-7; tentatively, D is TRBD2 (6 bases). Germline CDR1 is SGHDT and CDR2 is YYEEEE. V was pared by 3 bases and J by 7 bases, with 11 bases between. This CDR3 is built from 12 residues. The CDR3 DNA sequence: TGTGCCAGCAGCTACCCTGGGGGGGAGCAGTACTTC. The encoded protein is CASSYPGGEQYF.

The genes are TRBV7-8 and TRBJ2-5, with 9 bases that match TRBD1. The CDR3 runs to 16 residues. Germline V CDR1 and CDR2: SGHVS, FQNEAQ. V lost 0 bases and J lost 3; bases outside the gene matches: 5. CDR3 residues: CASSLAHRGHEETQYF. The CDR3 DNA sequence: TGTGCCAGCAGCTTAGCCCACAGGGGGCACGAAGAGACCCAGTACTTC.

This clone was counted a single time. V and J are TRBV15 and TRBJ2-7; no clear D. V lost 0 bases and J lost 0, with 6 bases in between. The CDR3 totals 14 residues. Germline CDR1 reads LNHNV; CDR2 reads YYDKDF (reference sequence). CDR3 protein: CATSRDRNSYEQYF. DNA of the CDR3: TGTGCCACCAGCAGAGACAGAAACTCCTACGAGCAGTACTTC.

This chain connects TRBV18 to TRBJ1-1, with 8 positions matching TRBD1. This CDR3 region has 14 residues. Germline CDR1 and CDR2: KGHSH and LQKENI. After removal of 3 bases from V and 1 base from J, the junction contained 1 base not matched to a gene. CDR3 bases: TGTGCCAGCTCACCGGGACAGGCGAACACTGAAGCTTTCTTT. Amino acid sequence: CASSPGQANTEAFF.

This clone has more than one count but fewer than ten. J is TRBJ1-1 and V is TRBV28, with TRBD1 matching 7 bases. With 6 bases clipped from V and 2 bases from J, the junction kept 3 bases outside the gene matches. The length of the CDR3 is 13 residues. CDR1 is MDHEN, CDR2 SYDVKM, per germline. The DNA of the CDR3 is TGTGCCAGCAGGCCAGGGGGTAACACTGAAGCTTTCTTT. Its translation: CASRPGGNTEAFF.

The chain links TRBV9 to TRBJ1-1; the D gene is possibly TRBD1 (5 bases). The V end was cut by 3 bases, the J end by 4 bases, with 7 bases between. Looked up from germline, CDR1 is SGDLS and CDR2 is YYNGEE. The CDR3 is 12 amino acids. CDR3 DNA: TGTGCCAGCAGCGGCGGGGCCACTGAAGCTTTCTTT. Amino acids: CASSGGATEAFF.

J is TRBJ2-2 and V is TRBV24-1, with TRBD1 matching 9 bases. The germline V gene encodes CDR1 KGHDR and CDR2 SFDVKD. Losses at the gene ends were 3 bases for V and 5 bases for J; bases not matched to a gene: 9. The length of the CDR3 is 17 residues. CDR3 residues: CATSDTKGQGETGELFF. The CDR3 bases are TGTGCCACCAGTGATACTAAGGGACAGGGTGAAACCGGGGAGCTGTTTTTT.

This chain uses TRBV27 with TRBJ1-2, with TRBD1 as a possible D gene (6 bases). CDR1 and CDR2 (germline): MNHEY, SMNVEV (reference sequence). V was clipped by 3 bases and J by 2 bases, with 13 bases between them. The CDR3 is 15 residues long. The CDR3 region is CASSFLGQTNYGYTF. Written as DNA, the CDR3 is TGTGCCAGCAGTTTCCTAGGACAGACAAACTATGGCTACACCTTC.

The V and J genes are TRBV5-4 and TRBJ1-1; D unclear. With 4 bases removed from V and 5 bases from J, the gap between germline ends came to 15 bases. The CDR3 is 14 amino acids. Germline V gene lookup returns CDR1 SGHNT and CDR2 YYREEE (reference sequence). The DNA for the CDR3 is TGTGCCAGCAGCCCAGGACGGGAGGGAACTGAAGCTTTCTTT. Its translation is CASSPGREGTEAFF.

J is TRBJ1-2 and V is TRBV4-2; possibly TRBD1 for D (5 bases). The CDR3 extends over 18 amino acids. V shed 0 bases and J shed 0 bases, with 17 bases lying between them. In germline, CDR1 is LGHNA, CDR2 YNFKEQ. CDR3 loop: CASSQDRAGQSTNYGYTF. The CDR3 coding sequence is TGTGCCAGCAGCCAAGATCGGGCAGGACAAAGTACTAACTATGGCTACACCTTC.

The V call is TRBV9, the J call TRBJ2-2, with 7 bases aligning to TRBD2. With 3 bases clipped from V and 5 bases from J, the junction kept 10 bases outside the gene matches. The CDR3 length is 16 residues. Looked up from germline, CDR1 is SGDLS and CDR2 is YYNGEE. The chain's CDR3 is CASSASSGTTTGELFF. DNA for the CDR3: TGTGCCAGCAGCGCGAGCTCCGGGACTACGACCGGGGAGCTGTTTTTT.

This rearrangement joins TRBV7-8 to TRBJ1-1; possibly TRBD1 for D (5 bases). V was pared by 4 bases and J by 5 bases, with 14 bases between. This CDR3 is 14 amino acids long. Germline-derived CDR1 and CDR2 are SGHVS and FQNEAQ. CDR3 in amino acids: CASSWRDGHTEAFF. The DNA of the CDR3 is TGTGCCAGCAGCTGGAGGGACGGACATACTGAAGCTTTCTTT.

This chain joins TRBV28 and TRBJ1-2, with D possibly matching TRBD1 (6 bases). CDR1 is MDHEN and CDR2 is SYDVKM in the germline V gene. Trimming shortened V by 3 bases and J by 11 bases, and 10 bases separated the two germline ends. This CDR3 has 11 residues. CDR3 DNA: TGTGCCAGCAGTTTCAAGGGGGAGTACACCTTC. Protein sequence: CASSFKGEYTF.

The rearrangement uses TRBV19 and TRBJ2-7; TRBD1 matches at 7 bases. This CDR3 contains 13 residues. Germline values: CDR1 LNHDA, CDR2 SQIVND (reference sequence). After removal of 3 bases from V and 8 bases from J, the junction contained 7 bases not matched to a gene. The CDR3 region is CASSIFGTDQQYF. In nucleotides, the CDR3 is TGTGCCAGTAGTATTTTTGGGACAGACCAGCAGTACTTC.

This chain connects TRBV7-2 to TRBJ1-2; D uncertain. The V end was cut by 5 bases, the J end by 7 bases, with 20 bases between. The CDR3 runs to 15 residues. Germline CDR1 is SGHTA and CDR2 is FQGNSA. Here the CDR3 DNA reads TGTGCCAGCAGCACACAAATGGGTCTCTCAGGTGGCTACACCTTC. It specifies CASSTQMGLSGGYTF.

The V and J genes are TRBV18 and TRBJ1-4; D gene unclear. CDR3 length: 14 amino acids. The V end lost 6 bases, the J end lost 0 bases, and 8 bases lay between the germline ends. Germline CDR1 reads KGHSH; CDR2 reads LQKENI. CDR3 bases: TGTGCCAGCTCCGGGTTTGCAACTAATGAAAAACTGTTTTTT. It encodes CASSGFATNEKLFF.

The rearrangement uses TRBV10-1 and TRBJ2-1; 10 nucleotides align to TRBD2. With V trimmed by 0 bases and J by 7 bases, 12 bases remained unmatched. CDR1 is WNHNN, CDR2 SYGVQD, per germline (reference sequence). The CDR3 loop spans 18 amino acids. The CDR3 DNA reads as TGCGCCAGCAGTGAGTCGATACTCAGCGGGGGGGCCAAAAATGAGCAGTTCTTC. Translation gives CASSESILSGGAKNEQFF.

This clone has just one count. The chain has TRBV2 and TRBJ1-1, with D maybe TRBD1 (5 bases). CDR3 length equals 15 residues. CDR1 SNHLY and CDR2 FYNNEI come from the germline V gene. Trimming took off 2 bases at V and 1 base at J, with 11 bases between the two ends. The CDR3 spells CASSERGGWNTEAFF. Here the CDR3 DNA reads TGTGCCAGCAGTGAAAGGGGTGGATGGAACACTGAAGCTTTCTTT.

In this sample, this clone turned up once. The chain uses TRBV19 and TRBJ1-1; possibly TRBD1 for D (5 bases). The CDR3 spans 14 residues. V was clipped by 1 base and J by 3 bases, with 9 bases between them. CDR1 and CDR2 (germline): LNHDA, SQIVND (reference sequence). The CDR3 here is CASSIAGRDTEAFF. The CDR3 DNA sequence: TGTGCCAGTAGTATAGCTGGCAGGGACACTGAAGCTTTCTTT.